This T cell receptor (beta chain) comes out of a study of identifying expanded T cells in peripheral blood. Sequencing used immunoSEQ multiplex PCR; TCRdb keeps in-frame clones, though not all of them. This table holds over 100,000 clones, approximately 90% found once. Study-wide results and caveats: Roughly two-week clone count variance significantly increased as total template count grew.

A single count supports this clone. The antigen remains unidentified. No infections or other immune events were documented during collection. The clonotype originates from a person aged 18 to 70 in good health. Input material: blood.

The CDR3 is CASSLTGRGYGYTF. The CDR3 nucleotides are TGTGCCAGCAGTTTGACGGGGCGAGGCTATGGCTACACCTTC. The chain links TRBV28 to TRBJ1-2, with TRBD1 as a possible D gene (5 bases). Germline CDR1 MDHEN, CDR2 SYDVKM. The CDR3 length is 14 residues. Trimming took off 3 bases at V and 4 bases at J, with 12 bases between the two ends.